This TCR beta chain was sequenced for a study of Tregs in tolerant kidney transplant recipients. TCRdb keeps only in-frame clones here, not all; method: immunoSEQ multiplex PCR. The sample has tens of thousands of clones. General observations from the study: Tolerant patients' donor-specific Tregs expanded beyond overall Tregs, suggesting antigen-driven growth. Biological reproducibility was not directly addressed, but technical replication error appeared minimal.

About this clone itself: Its antigen is not identified.

Unstimulated Tregs (CD4+CD25+CD127-) and CD4+CD25- non-Tregs were sorted from PBMCs. The sample consisted of CD4+ T cells from blood, taken before the transplant. The source of this sequence is a human donor who received a combined kidney and bone marrow transplant.

The covered CDR3 bases are TGTGCCAGCAGCTTAGGCTGGGTAGCGGGAGGGATACAAGAGACC. It translates to CASSLGWVAGGIQET. The full CDR3 reads CASSLGWVAGGIQETQYF. J is TRBJ2-5 and V is TRBV7-7; 11 nucleotides line up with TRBD2. The CDR3 end lies 3 residues beyond the end of the read and is filled in from the germline J gene. The CDR3 covers 18 residues. Germline assignment: CDR1 SSHAT and CDR2 FNYEAQ (reference sequence). J was trimmed by 2 bases and V by 1 base; bases with no gene match: 9.